The entry that follows covers one T cell receptor beta chain sequence. Its antigen remains unknown. Reverse transcribed after extraction, RNA yielded cDNA as the sequencing template. Clones were read by immunoSEQ multiplex PCR, and TCRdb kept only the in-frame ones, dropping some. The sample has more than 90,000 clones; 30% to 40% are singletons. V lost 1 base and J 1 base, leaving 18 bases between the germline ends. Germline V lookup: CDR1 MDHEN, CDR2 SYDVKM. The CDR3 covers 18 residues. These data originate in a study of CD8+ T cells in alopecia areata. Overall study: Oral tofacitinib, 5 to 10 mg twice daily, was given in an open-label trial.

The study team obtained lesional scalp punch biopsies and peripheral blood from alopecia areata patients. Notes on the study in general: Although TCR sharing was seen in mice, sharing across patients was less clear, possibly for HLA-related reasons. The study found higher clonality in lesional than normal scalp, especially in alopecia totalis/universalis.

Sample: CD4+ T cells sorted from blood. The chain uses TRBV28 and TRBJ2-3; the D gene is possibly TRBD1 (6 bases). This receptor was obtained from a human donor with alopecia areata. Here the CDR3 reads CASSLYASRDNRTDTQYF. The CDR3 DNA sequence: TGTGCCAGCAGTTTATACGCCTCCCGGGACAACCGCACAGATACGCAGTATTTT.